The rows below give T cell receptor beta chains drawn from one sample of a study of vaccination and CD4 T cells after COVID-19. Their cognate antigens are unknown. TCRdb used MiXCR to reprocess the PCR reads, holding one entry per CDR3 protein. Of around 10,000 distinct CDR3 sequences detected, less than 45% appear once; the ten largest clones hold 15% to 25%. Sequenced input: CD4+ T cells from blood, cultured in vitro. These receptors came from a human donor in good health. The CDR3 runs from the conserved cysteine through the conserved F or W. The D gene is left open where the match is weak. Not all rows give a size; the values are once, few, many and, for expanded clones, a class.

TRBD2	TRBJ2-7	TRBV6-4	few	CASISGRIYEQYF	TGTGCCAGCATTAGCGGGAGGATATACGAGCAGTACTTC
-	TRBJ2-2	TRBV7-3	-	CASSSDSLTGELFF	TGTGCCAGCAGCTCAGACAGTCTCACCGGGGAGCTGTTTTTT
-	TRBJ2-1	TRBV6-2/TRBV6-3	few	CASSSRRTYNEQFF	TGTGCCAGCAGTTCACGACGGACATACAATGAGCAGTTCTTC
TRBD2	TRBJ2-5	TRBV20-1	few	CSAQGVSGREETQYF	TGCAGTGCTCAGGGGGTTAGCGGGAGGGAAGAGACCCAGTACTTC
TRBD2	TRBJ2-5	TRBV11-3	few	CASSPRSGTSGLETQYF	TGTGCCAGCAGCCCCAGATCCGGGACTAGCGGCTTAGAGACCCAGTACTTC
-	TRBJ1-1	TRBV11-2	medium-sized	CASSLDPNTEAFF	TGTGCCAGCAGCTTAGACCCGAACACTGAAGCTTTCTTT
-	TRBJ2-3	TRBV5-1	-	CASSPGGYTDTQYF	TGCGCCAGCAGTCCGGGCGGCTACACAGATACGCAGTATTTT
TRBD1	TRBJ2-5	TRBV27	-	CASSHRGQETQYF	TGTGCCAGCAGCCACAGGGGGCAGGAGACCCAGTACTTC
TRBD2	TRBJ2-1	TRBV7-3	-	CASSPGLAGEQFF	TGTGCCAGCAGCCCCGGGCTAGCGGGTGAGCAGTTCTTC
TRBD1	TRBJ2-7	TRBV12-3/TRBV12-4	-	CASSFSDRVLRGSYEQYF	TGTGCCAGCAGTTTTTCAGACAGGGTCCTCCGAGGGTCCTACGAGCAGTACTTC
-	TRBJ1-2	TRBV14	hyperexpanded	CASSQVQSSGYTF	TGTGCCAGCAGCCAAGTACAGTCTAGTGGCTACACCTTC
-	TRBJ1-2	TRBV6-1	few	CASSKALDYGYTF	TGTGCCAGCAGCAAGGCCCTGGACTATGGCTACACCTTC
TRBD2	TRBJ2-2	TRBV28	-	CASSRLAGVPGELFF	TGTGCCAGCAGCCGGCTAGCGGGAGTTCCCGGGGAGCTGTTTTTT
-	TRBJ2-7	TRBV29-1	-	CSVGFGREEYEQYF	TGCAGCGTTGGATTCGGAAGGGAAGAGTACGAGCAGTACTTC
TRBD1	TRBJ1-1	TRBV7-8	-	CASSTTGGDTEAFF	TGTGCCAGCAGCACGACAGGGGGCGATACTGAAGCTTTCTTT